The next 17 T cell receptor beta chains were all read from a single sample in a study of cytomegalovirus exposure and HLA in healthy donors (dated by TCRdb to about 2017). The protocol used for the library was the immunoSEQ multiplex PCR assay. For the multiplex PCR, a mixture combining 60 forward primers for TCR Vbeta segments and 13 reverse primers for TCR Jbeta segments was used. TCRdb stores this immuneACCESS table with in-frame sequences only. Part of the clones is absent; in the studies checked, under half of the shortfall reflects unresolved V genes, and no reason is known for the rest. The sample table gives 150,000 to 200,000 clones. About 0.81% of the sample is taken by the ten largest. Sequenced input: PBMCs. The receptors were sampled from a woman aged 18-29 years in good health and CMV-seropositive.

The chain recombines TRBV2 with TRBJ2-3, with 7 bases lining up with TRBD2. Germline CDR1 SNHLY, CDR2 FYNNEI. The V segment lost 4 bases and the J segment 6 bases; nucleotides outside the gene matches: 7. This CDR3 comprises 14 residues. The CDR3 DNA reads TGTGCCAGCAGTGTTGGGGGGGGATGGGATACGCAGTATTTT. The encoded protein is CASSVGGGWDTQYF.

The chain is built from TRBV10-3 and TRBJ2-5, with 8 nucleotides matching TRBD2. CDR1 ENHRY and CDR2 SYGVKD come from the germline V gene. V lost 2 bases to trimming and J lost 5 bases; unmatched junction nucleotides: 10. The CDR3 has 16 amino acids. CDR3: CAISEKLTGGPETQYF. DNA for the CDR3: TGTGCCATCAGTGAGAAATTGACGGGAGGGCCGGAGACCCAGTACTTC.

V is TRBV4-1 and J is TRBJ2-7; 8 bases match TRBD2. CDR1 is MGHRA, CDR2 YSYEKL, per germline. V lost 1 base to trimming and J lost 6 bases; unmatched junction nucleotides: 5. The CDR3 spans 14 residues. The CDR3 reads CASSQGRTSTEQYF. For the CDR3, the DNA is TGCGCCAGCAGCCAAGGCCGGACTAGCACCGAGCAGTACTTC.

This sequence joins TRBV19 and TRBJ1-1; D gene uncertain. Trimming removed 6 bases from V and 1 base from J, with 3 bases in between. The V gene's germline CDR1 is LNHDA and CDR2 SQIVND (reference sequence). CDR3 length: 11 residues. CDR3 in DNA: TGTGCCAGTAGGAGGAACACTGAAGCTTTCTTT. It is translated as CASRRNTEAFF.

The chain is built from TRBV6-1 and TRBJ1-2; 9 nucleotides line up with TRBD1. The CDR3 loop spans 14 amino acids. The germline CDR1 and CDR2 sequences are MNHNS and SASEGT. The J segment lost 5 bases and the V segment lost 6 bases, leaving 7 bases of the junction unmatched. CDR3 loop: CASRTLQGAYGYTF. CDR3 sequence (DNA): TGTGCCAGCAGGACTCTACAGGGGGCGTATGGCTACACCTTC.

The rearrangement links TRBV2 to TRBJ1-1; D is uncertain. Between the trimmed V and J ends, which lost 2 bases and 5 bases, there was a span of 12 bases. The germline gives CDR1 SNHLY, CDR2 FYNNEI. This CDR3 comprises 14 residues. In DNA, the CDR3 is TGTGCCAGCAGTGAACAACAGTCGGCAACTGAAGCTTTCTTT. It encodes CASSEQQSATEAFF. Combining the CDR3 with reference TRBV2 and TRBJ1-1 gives the whole variable domain EPEVTQTPSHQVTQMGQEVILRCVPISNHLYFYWYRQILGQKVEFLVSFYNNEISEKSEIFDDQFSVERPDGSNFTLKIRSTKLEDSAMYFCASSEQQSATEAFFGQGTRLTVV.

V is TRBV9 and J is TRBJ2-3; no definite D call. The V gene's germline CDR1 is SGDLS and CDR2 YYNGEE. The CDR3 extends over 14 amino acids. Deletions cut 0 bases from V and 6 bases from J, with 11 bases between. Here the CDR3 DNA reads TGTGCCAGCAGCGTAGTTGGGCCACACGATACGCAGTATTTT. It yields the protein CASSVVGPHDTQYF.

The chain carries TRBV5-4 and TRBJ1-1; D possibly corresponds to TRBD1 (6 bases). CDR3 length equals 12 residues. V shed 2 bases and J shed 8 bases, with 10 bases lying between them. Germline CDR1 SGHNT, CDR2 YYREEE (reference sequence). The CDR3 DNA follows: TGTGCCAGCAGCTTTCGGGGGGCGGAAGCTTTCTTT. This translates into CASSFRGAEAFF.

The chain recombines TRBV5-1 with TRBJ1-4; unclear D gene. Looked up from germline, CDR1 is SGHRS and CDR2 is YFSETQ. V lost 2 bases and J 3 bases, leaving 11 bases between the germline ends. This CDR3 is 15 amino acids long. CDR3 sequence: CASSLEGRANEKLFF. The CDR3 DNA is TGCGCCAGCAGCTTAGAAGGGAGGGCTAATGAAAAACTGTTTTTT.

The rearrangement uses TRBV6-5 and TRBJ1-1, with 7 bases aligning to TRBD1. CDR1 is MNHEY and CDR2 is SVGAGI in the germline V gene. The J segment lost 3 bases and the V segment lost 2 bases, leaving 6 bases of the junction unmatched. The CDR3 has 15 amino acids. CDR3 amino acids: CASSYQRQGHTEAFF. The CDR3 DNA follows: TGTGCCAGCAGTTACCAGAGACAGGGTCACACTGAAGCTTTCTTT.

The CDR3 nucleotides are TGTGCCAGCACCGGGACAAGCACCGGGGAGCTGTTTTTT. Amino acid sequence: CASTGTSTGELFF. The V gene is TRBV18, the J gene TRBJ2-2; a possible D gene is TRBD1 (6 bases). This CDR3 has 13 amino acids. Trimming took off 8 bases at V and 4 bases at J, with 11 bases between the two ends. Germline V CDR1 and CDR2: KGHSH, LQKENI.

This chain joins TRBV15 and TRBJ2-7, with D tentatively TRBD1 (8 bases). Trimming removed 9 bases at V and 4 bases at J, with 16 bases between. The CDR3 length is 13 residues. Per germline, CDR1 LNHNV and CDR2 YYDKDF (reference sequence). CDR3 sequence (DNA): TGTGCCACGCAACAGGGGGGGAGTTACGAGCAGTACTTC. Protein product: CATQQGGSYEQYF.

The chain links TRBV6-4 to TRBJ2-1, with a weak D call TRBD2 (7 bases). The length of the CDR3 is 15 residues. The V end lost 6 bases, the J end lost 7 bases, and 19 bases lay between the germline ends. The V gene's germline CDR1 is MRHNA and CDR2 SNTAGT. Here the CDR3 reads CASSQEGGGRNEQFF. CDR3 sequence (DNA): TGTGCCAGCAGCCAAGAGGGGGGGGGTCGTAATGAGCAGTTCTTC.

The gene calls are TRBV2 and TRBJ2-2; D gene uncertain. The V end lost 0 bases, the J end lost 8 bases, and 10 bases lay between the germline ends. The CDR3 consists of 14 residues. Germline assignment: CDR1 SNHLY and CDR2 FYNNEI. CDR3: CASSEAGKTGELFF. The CDR3 DNA is TGTGCCAGCAGTGAAGCAGGAAAGACAGGGGAGCTGTTTTTT.

The V gene is TRBV7-9, the J gene TRBJ2-1; 7 positions match TRBD2. Germline CDR1 reads SEHNR; CDR2 reads FQNEAQ (reference sequence). The length of the CDR3 is 19 residues. The ends lost 1 base at V and 8 bases at J; junction bases unmatched: 20. The CDR3, as DNA: TGTGCCAGCAGCTTAGTTATGGAGACTAGCCTTGTTTCTGACGATGAGCAGTTCTTC. As protein: CASSLVMETSLVSDDEQFF.

V and J are TRBV6-1 and TRBJ2-2; 7 nucleotides agree with TRBD1. With V trimmed by 6 bases and J by 6 bases, 10 bases remained unmatched. CDR3 length: 15 amino acids. Germline V CDR1 and CDR2: MNHNS, SASEGT. CDR3 region: CASRDYRGRAGELFF. In DNA, the CDR3 is TGTGCCAGCAGAGATTACAGGGGTCGGGCCGGGGAGCTGTTTTTT.

This chain links TRBV2 with TRBJ2-3; D is uncertain. With 8 bases removed from V and 5 bases from J, the gap between germline ends came to 11 bases. This CDR3 comprises 12 residues. Germline assignment: CDR1 SNHLY and CDR2 FYNNEI. CDR3 nucleotides: TGTGCCAGCGTTCAGGCAGGAGATACGCAGTATTTT. Its translation is CASVQAGDTQYF. Variable domain in full (rest from reference TRBV2 and TRBJ2-3): EPEVTQTPSHQVTQMGQEVILRCVPISNHLYFYWYRQILGQKVEFLVSFYNNEISEKSEIFDDQFSVERPDGSNFTLKIRSTKLEDSAMYFCASVQAGDTQYFGPGTRLTVL.